Listed here are 17 T cell receptor beta chains from one sample, sequenced in a study of shared clonotypes between healthy human individuals. The table came from immunoSEQ multiplex PCR; TCRdb's copy has only in-frame clones and leaves some out. This sample carries 1,500,000 or so clones, about 98.5% of them seen once, and the ten largest clones take approximately 0.4%. The sequenced sample was naive CD4+ T cells sorted from blood. Documented subset: CD45RA+ positively selected. The origin of the receptors is a man aged 25 to 45 in good health.

The CDR3 is CASSSHRSGANVLTF. In nucleotides, the CDR3 is TGTGCCAGTAGTAGCCATCGCTCTGGGGCCAACGTCCTGACTTTC. The chain is built from TRBV19 and TRBJ2-6; D not resolved. The CDR3 has 15 residues. V lost 4 bases, J lost 0 bases, and 7 bases lay in between. Germline V CDR1 and CDR2: LNHDA, SQIVND (reference sequence).

This chain links TRBV29-1 with TRBJ2-1; TRBD2 aligns across 9 bases. Germline V gene sequence: CDR1 SQVTM, CDR2 ANQGSEA. V lost 8 bases to trimming and J lost 7 bases; unmatched junction nucleotides: 9. The CDR3 runs 13 residues. CDR3 nucleotide sequence: TGCAGCTTCGATAGCGGGAGAAGGAATGAGCAGTTCTTC. Translated, it gives CSFDSGRRNEQFF.

The chain recombines TRBV11-1 with TRBJ2-2; 8 nucleotides line up with TRBD1. Trimming removed 9 bases from V and 5 bases from J; junction bases left unmatched: 8. The CDR3 contains 14 residues. The V gene's germline CDR1 is SGHAT and CDR2 FQDESV (reference sequence). The CDR3 DNA reads TGTGCCAGTAAAGCCCAGGGGGCTACCGGGGAGCTGTTTTTT. It specifies CASKAQGATGELFF. Using reference TRBV11-1 and TRBJ2-2 for the parts outside the CDR3, the full variable domain is EAEVAQSPRYKITEKSQAVAFWCDPISGHATLYWYRQILGQGPELLVQFQDESVVDDSQLPKDRFSAERLKGVDSTLKIQPAELGDSAMYLCASKAQGATGELFFGEGSRLTVL.

As concerns this clone: Other nucleotide sequences in the sample specify the same CDR3. V is TRBV6-5 and J is TRBJ2-7; D ambiguous. The CDR3 consists of 14 residues. The germline CDR1 and CDR2 sequences are MNHEY and SVGAGI. V shed 0 bases and J shed 0 bases, with 6 bases lying between them. CDR3 loop: CASSYSGSSYEQYF. The CDR3 DNA follows: TGTGCCAGCAGTTACTCCGGCAGCTCCTACGAGCAGTACTTC.

In its sample, this clone was seen once. This rearrangement joins TRBV18 to TRBJ2-7, with D possibly being TRBD1 or TRBD2 (6 bases each). Trimming took off 6 bases at V and 0 bases at J, with 15 bases between the two ends. CDR1 is KGHSH and CDR2 is LQKENI in the germline V gene. The CDR3 is 15 amino acids. CDR3 nucleotides: TGTGCCAGCTCTCGAGGGGGGCCCAACTCCTACGAGCAGTACTTC. Translating it yields CASSRGGPNSYEQYF. Filled out from reference TRBV18 and TRBJ2-7, the complete variable domain reads NAGVMQNPRHLVRRRGQEARLRCSPMKGHSHVYWYRQLPEEGLKFMVYLQKENIIDESGMPKERFSAEFPKEGPSILRIQQVVRGDSAAYFCASSRGGPNSYEQYFGPGTRLTVT.

This rearrangement joins TRBV2 to TRBJ2-6; D is unresolved. Trimming took off 10 bases at V and 0 bases at J, with 19 bases between the two ends. The CDR3 has 17 residues. From germline, CDR1 is SNHLY and CDR2 FYNNEI. This CDR3 is CATYWVDLSSGANVLTF. The DNA for the CDR3 is TGTGCCACCTATTGGGTTGATTTAAGCTCTGGGGCCAACGTCCTGACTTTC.

CDR3 in amino acids: CASNLQGSSNEKLFF. The CDR3 nucleotides read TGTGCCAGCAACCTACAGGGCTCGTCTAATGAAAAACTGTTTTTT. The rearrangement links TRBV2 to TRBJ1-4; D is possibly TRBD1 (6 bases). Germline loops: CDR1 SNHLY, CDR2 FYNNEI. The CDR3 runs to 15 residues. V shed 7 bases and J shed 3 bases, with 15 bases lying between them.

The J gene is TRBJ1-2, the V gene TRBV5-1; D gene uncertain. CDR1 is SGHRS and CDR2 is YFSETQ in the germline V gene. Trimming took 0 bases from V and 4 from J, leaving 10 bases between them. The CDR3 totals 14 residues. CDR3 residues: CASSLGQPLYGYTF. The CDR3 region has the DNA TGCGCCAGCAGCTTGGGGCAGCCGCTCTATGGCTACACCTTC.

The chain uses TRBV5-6 and TRBJ2-5; 7 bases agree with TRBD2. Germline V gene data show CDR1 as SGHDT and CDR2 as YYEEEE. This CDR3 is 17 amino acids long. The V segment lost 0 bases and the J segment 3 bases; nucleotides outside the gene matches: 11. The CDR3 loop is CASSLAGLGLAEETQYF. CDR3 DNA: TGTGCCAGCAGCTTGGCCGGGCTAGGGCTAGCGGAAGAGACCCAGTACTTC.

V and J are TRBV28 and TRBJ1-2, with D perhaps TRBD1 (6 bases). V dropped 5 bases and J dropped 5 bases, with 15 bases sitting between them. The germline gives CDR1 MDHEN, CDR2 SYDVKM. This CDR3 has 14 residues. The CDR3 bases are TGTGCCAGCAGTCCCTCAGGGGAACGGTATGGCTACACCTTC. As protein: CASSPSGERYGYTF.

The J gene is TRBJ1-1, the V gene TRBV7-6; weak D call: TRBD1 (5 bases). The V and J ends lost 4 bases and 3 bases respectively, with 12 bases between them. Germline CDR1 is SGHVS and CDR2 is FNYEAQ. The CDR3 loop spans 14 amino acids. The CDR3 region is CASSSQGKDTEAFF. The CDR3 DNA sequence: TGTGCCAGCAGCTCGCAGGGTAAGGACACTGAAGCTTTCTTT.

This clone was seen once. The chain recombines TRBV7-2 with TRBJ1-3, with D perhaps matching TRBD1 (6 bases). The CDR3 covers 13 residues. Looked up from germline, CDR1 is SGHTA and CDR2 is FQGNSA. Deletions cut 5 bases from V and 4 bases from J, with 9 bases between. The CDR3 DNA is TGTGCCAGCAGCGCCAGGGGAGGAAACACCATATATTTT. Translation: CASSARGGNTIYF. Supplemented by reference TRBV7-2 and TRBJ1-3, the full variable domain reads GAGVSQSPSNKVTEKGKDVELRCDPISGHTALYWYRQSLGQGLEFLIYFQGNSAPDKSGLPSDRFSAERTGGSVSTLTIQRTQQEDSAVYLCASSARGGNTIYFGEGSWLTVV.

V usage is TRBV6-5 and J usage is TRBJ1-2, with a weak D call TRBD1 (6 bases). This CDR3 has 13 residues. V was clipped by 6 bases and J by 1 base, with 9 bases between them. Germline assignment: CDR1 MNHEY and CDR2 SVGAGI. The CDR3 here is CASRLDSNYGYTF. CDR3 DNA: TGTGCCAGCAGGTTGGACAGTAACTATGGCTACACCTTC.

V gene TRBV10-1 combines with J gene TRBJ2-1; 10 positions match TRBD1. Germline-derived CDR1 and CDR2 are WNHNN and SYGVQD (reference sequence). The length of the CDR3 is 14 residues. The trim removed 6 bases at V and 7 bases at J, leaving 6 bases unmatched. The chain's CDR3 is CASRSGQGLNEQFF. The CDR3 nucleotides are TGCGCCAGCAGGTCGGGACAGGGGCTAAATGAGCAGTTCTTC.

The V and J genes are TRBV2 and TRBJ1-1; D not certain. CDR3 size: 14 residues. Deletions cut 6 bases from V and 0 bases from J, with 11 bases between. Germline V lookup: CDR1 SNHLY, CDR2 FYNNEI. In DNA, the CDR3 is TGTGCCAGCAGGCTACAGATTCTGAACACTGAAGCTTTCTTT. Residues: CASRLQILNTEAFF.

V is TRBV5-5 and J is TRBJ1-4; perhaps TRBD1 as D (5 bases). V shed 2 bases and J shed 6 bases, with 11 bases lying between them. Germline V gives CDR1 SGHKS, CDR2 YYEKEE (reference sequence). CDR3 length: 14 amino acids. The CDR3 protein is CASSLGGVDEKLFF. CDR3 in DNA: TGTGCCAGCAGCTTAGGAGGGGTCGATGAAAAACTGTTTTTT.

A note on this clone: This same CDR3 is encoded by further DNA sequences in the sample. The V and J genes are TRBV5-6 and TRBJ1-5; D remains ambiguous. CDR1 and CDR2 (germline): SGHDT, YYEEEE. The CDR3 covers 14 residues. Trimming took off 3 bases at V and 0 bases at J, with 7 bases between the two ends. The CDR3 reads CASSWRGSNQPQHF. The DNA for the CDR3 is TGTGCCAGCAGCTGGCGGGGTAGCAATCAGCCCCAGCATTTT.